A selection of T cell receptor beta chains follows, all from one sample in a study of cytomegalovirus exposure and HLA in healthy donors. Method: immunoSEQ multiplex PCR; TCRdb's copy keeps in-frame clones and lacks some. The sample includes 110,000 or so clones, approximately 91% seen only once; the top ten take roughly 4.4%. The sequenced sample consisted of PBMCs. These receptors originate from a man aged 18 to 30 in good health and CMV-seropositive. Each CDR3 is given with its conserved first and last residue. Fields, in order: CDR3 protein, CDR3 DNA, D gene, clone size, V gene, J gene. D genes are given only for firm matches. Some rows have no size entry. The others give once, few or many, or a class for an expanded clone.

CDR3 protein: CASGDRQTTSNYGYTF
CDR3 DNA: TGTGCCAGCGGCGACAGGCAAACCACCTCTAACTATGGCTACACCTTC
D gene: NA
clone size: NA
V gene: TRBV2
J gene: TRBJ1-2

CDR3 protein: CASREPLIHEQFF
CDR3 DNA: TGTGCCAGCAGGGAACCACTGATCCATGAGCAGTTCTTC
D gene: NA
clone size: NA
V gene: TRBV6-1
J gene: TRBJ2-1

CDR3 protein: CASSLGGRTNEKLFF
CDR3 DNA: TGTGCCAGCAGCTTAGGAGGGCGCACTAATGAAAAACTGTTTTTT
D gene: NA
clone size: once
V gene: TRBV7-6
J gene: TRBJ1-4

CDR3 protein: CASSQTQGPSYEQYF
CDR3 DNA: TGTGCCAGCAGCCAAACACAGGGGCCCTCCTACGAGCAGTACTTC
D gene: TRBD1
clone size: NA
V gene: TRBV7-8
J gene: TRBJ2-7

CDR3 protein: CASSRWTGNYEQYF
CDR3 DNA: TGTGCCAGCAGCCGATGGACAGGGAATTACGAGCAGTACTTC
D gene: TRBD1
clone size: NA
V gene: TRBV7-9
J gene: TRBJ2-7

CDR3 protein: CASSLYSGPNYGYTF
CDR3 DNA: TGTGCCAGCAGCTTGTACAGCGGACCTAACTATGGCTACACCTTC
D gene: NA
clone size: NA
V gene: TRBV5-4
J gene: TRBJ1-2

CDR3 protein: CASSLRGSGYEQYF
CDR3 DNA: TGCGCCAGCAGCTTGAGGGGGTCAGGCTACGAGCAGTACTTC
D gene: NA
clone size: NA
V gene: TRBV5-1
J gene: TRBJ2-7

CDR3 protein: CASTGQGYNSPLHF
CDR3 DNA: TGTGCCAGCACCGGACAGGGTTATAATTCACCCCTCCACTTT
D gene: TRBD1
clone size: NA
V gene: TRBV6-1
J gene: TRBJ1-6

CDR3 protein: CASSQVLYRERGTDTQYF
CDR3 DNA: TGTGCCAGCAGCCAAGTCCTTTACAGGGAACGCGGCACAGATACGCAGTATTTT
D gene: NA
clone size: NA
V gene: TRBV4-2
J gene: TRBJ2-3

CDR3 protein: CASSLGTSGGADEQFF
CDR3 DNA: TGTGCCAGCAGCTTAGGGACTAGCGGGGGGGCTGATGAGCAGTTCTTC
D gene: TRBD2
clone size: NA
V gene: TRBV13
J gene: TRBJ2-1

CDR3 protein: CASSQGAFGGYTF
CDR3 DNA: TGTGCCAGTAGTCAGGGGGCGTTTGGTGGCTACACCTTC
D gene: TRBD1
clone size: NA
V gene: TRBV19
J gene: TRBJ1-2

CDR3 protein: CASSGRQATNEKLFF
CDR3 DNA: TGTGCCAGCTCGGGACGACAGGCAACTAATGAAAAACTGTTTTTT
D gene: NA
clone size: NA
V gene: TRBV18
J gene: TRBJ1-4

CDR3 protein: CASSISGNPYEQYF
CDR3 DNA: TGTGCCAGTAGTATAAGCGGAAATCCCTACGAGCAGTACTTC
D gene: NA
clone size: NA
V gene: TRBV19
J gene: TRBJ2-7

CDR3 protein: CASSLGQNTEAFF
CDR3 DNA: TGTGCCAGCAGCTTAGGACAGAACACTGAAGCTTTCTTT
D gene: NA
clone size: NA
V gene: TRBV11-2
J gene: TRBJ1-1

CDR3 protein: CASSGTGAGSPLHF
CDR3 DNA: TGTGCCAGCAGTGGGACAGGGGCGGGTTCACCCCTCCACTTT
D gene: TRBD1
clone size: NA
V gene: TRBV25-1
J gene: TRBJ1-6

CDR3 protein: CASSLSGTGGATNEKLFF
CDR3 DNA: TGCGCCAGCAGCTTGTCCGGGACAGGGGGTGCAACTAATGAAAAACTGTTTTTT
D gene: TRBD1
clone size: NA
V gene: TRBV5-1
J gene: TRBJ1-4

CDR3 protein: CASSFFETGVNTEAFF
CDR3 DNA: TGCGCCAGCAGCTTTTTCGAGACAGGGGTAAACACTGAAGCTTTCTTT
D gene: TRBD1
clone size: NA
V gene: TRBV5-1
J gene: TRBJ1-1

CDR3 protein: CASSESRSGNTIYF
CDR3 DNA: TGTGCCAGCAGTGAATCCAGATCTGGAAACACCATATATTTT
D gene: NA
clone size: NA
V gene: TRBV2
J gene: TRBJ1-3

CDR3 protein: CASSQAGYTEAFF
CDR3 DNA: TGTGCCAGCAGCCAAGCAGGGTACACTGAAGCTTTCTTT
D gene: NA
clone size: NA
V gene: TRBV14
J gene: TRBJ1-1

CDR3 protein: CASSVVSLNTDTQYF
CDR3 DNA: TGTGCCAGCAGCGTAGTAAGTCTAAACACAGATACGCAGTATTTT
D gene: NA
clone size: NA
V gene: TRBV9
J gene: TRBJ2-3

CDR3 protein: CASRQGSEGIGNTIYF
CDR3 DNA: TGTGCCAGCAGGCAGGGTTCCGAAGGAATCGGAAACACCATATATTTT
D gene: NA
clone size: NA
V gene: TRBV2
J gene: TRBJ1-3

CDR3 protein: CASSAPGGRNIDTQYF
CDR3 DNA: TGTGCCAGCAGCGCACCGGGGGGCAGGAATATAGATACGCAGTATTTT
D gene: NA
clone size: once
V gene: TRBV5-6
J gene: TRBJ2-3

CDR3 protein: CASSIGTGAYEQYF
CDR3 DNA: TGTGCCAGTAGTATAGGGACAGGGGCCTACGAGCAGTACTTC
D gene: TRBD1
clone size: few
V gene: TRBV19
J gene: TRBJ2-7

CDR3 protein: CASSQDETGNYGYTF
CDR3 DNA: TGCGCCAGCAGCCAAGATGAGACGGGGAACTATGGCTACACCTTC
D gene: NA
clone size: NA
V gene: TRBV4-3
J gene: TRBJ1-2

CDR3 protein: CASSRAGNYGYTF
CDR3 DNA: TGTGCCAGCAGCCGGGCGGGAAACTATGGCTACACCTTC
D gene: NA
clone size: few
V gene: TRBV9
J gene: TRBJ1-2

CDR3 protein: CASSPTGNTEAFF
CDR3 DNA: TGTGCCAGCAGCCCCACAGGGAACACTGAAGCTTTCTTT
D gene: NA
clone size: NA
V gene: TRBV2
J gene: TRBJ1-1

CDR3 protein: CAISSTGIQETQYF
CDR3 DNA: TGTGCCATCAGTTCGACAGGGATTCAAGAGACCCAGTACTTC
D gene: TRBD1
clone size: NA
V gene: TRBV10-3
J gene: TRBJ2-5

CDR3 protein: CASSGTSGGTNEQFF
CDR3 DNA: TGTGCCAGCAGCGGGACTAGCGGGGGGACCAATGAGCAGTTCTTC
D gene: TRBD2
clone size: NA
V gene: TRBV6-4
J gene: TRBJ2-1

CDR3 protein: CASSPGHRYMNTEAFF
CDR3 DNA: TGTGCCAGCAGCCCGGGTCACCGCTACATGAACACTGAAGCTTTCTTT
D gene: NA
clone size: once
V gene: TRBV14
J gene: TRBJ1-1

CDR3 protein: CASSVNAGFSRELFF
CDR3 DNA: TGTGCCAGCAGCGTCAACGCGGGGTTTAGCAGGGAGCTGTTTTTT
D gene: NA
clone size: NA
V gene: TRBV7-2
J gene: TRBJ2-2

CDR3 protein: CASSESVNYGYTF
CDR3 DNA: TGCGCCAGCAGTGAATCCGTGAACTATGGCTACACCTTC
D gene: NA
clone size: NA
V gene: TRBV10-2
J gene: TRBJ1-2

CDR3 protein: CSAPADTQYF
CDR3 DNA: TGCAGTGCCCCAGCAGATACGCAGTATTTT
D gene: NA
clone size: NA
V gene: TRBV20-1
J gene: TRBJ2-3

CDR3 protein: CASGAGAPRGEQFF
CDR3 DNA: TGTGCCAGCGGCGCGGGGGCCCCTCGGGGGGAGCAGTTCTTC
D gene: NA
clone size: NA
V gene: TRBV6-1
J gene: TRBJ2-1

CDR3 protein: CASSENSGPVEKLFF
CDR3 DNA: TGTGCCAGCAGTGAAAACTCAGGGCCAGTGGAAAAACTGTTTTTT
D gene: NA
clone size: NA
V gene: TRBV6-1
J gene: TRBJ1-4

CDR3 protein: CASSITRGTGPPQETQYF
CDR3 DNA: TGTGCCAGTAGTATCACCCGAGGGACAGGGCCCCCCCAAGAGACCCAGTACTTC
D gene: TRBD1
clone size: NA
V gene: TRBV19
J gene: TRBJ2-5

CDR3 protein: CASSLVQAYNEQFF
CDR3 DNA: TGTGCCAGCAGCTTAGTCCAGGCCTACAATGAGCAGTTCTTC
D gene: NA
clone size: once
V gene: TRBV7-9
J gene: TRBJ2-1

CDR3 protein: CASSLPGGPNEKLFF
CDR3 DNA: TGTGCCAGCAGTCTACCAGGGGGACCTAATGAAAAACTGTTTTTT
D gene: TRBD1
clone size: NA
V gene: TRBV7-9
J gene: TRBJ1-4

CDR3 protein: CASSFSEDTEAFF
CDR3 DNA: TGTGCTAGCAGCTTTTCTGAGGACACTGAAGCTTTCTTT
D gene: NA
clone size: NA
V gene: TRBV7-7
J gene: TRBJ1-1

CDR3 protein: CASSSRQGEMDTQYF
CDR3 DNA: TGTGCCAGCAGCTCGAGACAGGGGGAAATGGATACGCAGTATTTT
D gene: TRBD1
clone size: NA
V gene: TRBV7-9
J gene: TRBJ2-3

CDR3 protein: CASSQEVPSDTQYF
CDR3 DNA: TGCGCCAGCAGTCAAGAGGTGCCGTCCGATACGCAGTATTTT
D gene: NA
clone size: NA
V gene: TRBV5-1
J gene: TRBJ2-3

CDR3 protein: CASSATGGSYNEQFF
CDR3 DNA: TGTGCCAGCAGCGCGACAGGGGGCTCCTACAATGAGCAGTTCTTC
D gene: TRBD1
clone size: NA
V gene: TRBV11-2
J gene: TRBJ2-1

CDR3 protein: CASSQEPEGRDNTGELFF
CDR3 DNA: TGCGCCAGCAGCCAAGAGCCGGAGGGCAGGGACAACACCGGGGAGCTGTTTTTT
D gene: NA
clone size: NA
V gene: TRBV4-3
J gene: TRBJ2-2